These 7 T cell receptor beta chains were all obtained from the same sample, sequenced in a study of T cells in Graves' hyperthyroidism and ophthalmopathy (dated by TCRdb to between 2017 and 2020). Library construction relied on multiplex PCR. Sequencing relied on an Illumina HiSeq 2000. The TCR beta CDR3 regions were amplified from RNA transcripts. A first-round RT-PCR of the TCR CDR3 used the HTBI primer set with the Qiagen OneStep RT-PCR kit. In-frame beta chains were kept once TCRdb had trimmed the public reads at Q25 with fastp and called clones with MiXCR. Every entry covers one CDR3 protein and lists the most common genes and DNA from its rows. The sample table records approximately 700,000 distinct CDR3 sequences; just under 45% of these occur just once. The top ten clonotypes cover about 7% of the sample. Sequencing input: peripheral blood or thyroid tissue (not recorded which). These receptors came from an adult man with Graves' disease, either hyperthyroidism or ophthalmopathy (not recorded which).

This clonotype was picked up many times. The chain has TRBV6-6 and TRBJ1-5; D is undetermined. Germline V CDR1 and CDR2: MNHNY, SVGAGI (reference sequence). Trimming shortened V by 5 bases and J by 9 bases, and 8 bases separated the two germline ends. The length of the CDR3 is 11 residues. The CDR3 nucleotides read TGTGCCAGCAGTCTATTCGGGCCCCAGCATTTT. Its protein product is CASSLFGPQHF.

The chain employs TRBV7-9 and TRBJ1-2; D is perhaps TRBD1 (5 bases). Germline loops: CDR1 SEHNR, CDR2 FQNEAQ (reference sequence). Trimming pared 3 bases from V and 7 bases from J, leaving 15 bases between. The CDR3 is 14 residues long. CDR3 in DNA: TGTGCCAGCAGCTTCGAAGGGGCGCTCTTTGGCTACACCTTC. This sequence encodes CASSFEGALFGYTF.

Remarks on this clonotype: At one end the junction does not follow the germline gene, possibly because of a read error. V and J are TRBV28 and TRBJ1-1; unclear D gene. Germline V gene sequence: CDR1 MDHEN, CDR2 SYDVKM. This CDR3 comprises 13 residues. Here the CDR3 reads CASSYGLNTKAFF. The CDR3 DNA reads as TGTGCCAGCAGCTACGGCCTGAACACTAAAGCTTTCTTT.

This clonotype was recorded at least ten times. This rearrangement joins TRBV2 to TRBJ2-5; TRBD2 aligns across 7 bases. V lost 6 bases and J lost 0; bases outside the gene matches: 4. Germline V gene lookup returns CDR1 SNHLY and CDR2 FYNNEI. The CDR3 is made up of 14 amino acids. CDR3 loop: CASSREGYQETQYF. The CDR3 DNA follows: TGTGCCAGCAGCAGGGAGGGGTACCAAGAGACCCAGTACTTC.

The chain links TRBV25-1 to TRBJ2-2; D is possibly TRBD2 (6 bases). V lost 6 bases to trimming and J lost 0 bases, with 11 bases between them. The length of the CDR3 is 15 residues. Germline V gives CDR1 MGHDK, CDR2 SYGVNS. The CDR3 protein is CASRWGLANTGELFF. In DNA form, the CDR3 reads TGTGCCAGCAGATGGGGACTCGCGAACACCGGGGAGCTGTTTTTT.

The CDR3 loop reads CASSESDRGGYTF. The DNA for the CDR3 is TGCGCCAGCAGTGAGTCGGACAGGGGCGGCTACACCTTC. This rearrangement joins TRBV10-2 to TRBJ1-2; 9 bases agree with TRBD1. The CDR3 contains 13 residues. From germline, CDR1 is WSHSY and CDR2 SAAADI. The V gene end was trimmed by 0 bases and the J gene end by 8 bases; junction bases not matched to a gene: 1.

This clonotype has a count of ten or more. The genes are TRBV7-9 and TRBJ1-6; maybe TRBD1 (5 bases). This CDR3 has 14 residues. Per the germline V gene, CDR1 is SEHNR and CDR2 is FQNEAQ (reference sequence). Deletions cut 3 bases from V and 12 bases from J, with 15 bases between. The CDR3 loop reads CASSFGGSRGPLHF. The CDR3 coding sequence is TGTGCCAGCAGCTTCGGGGGAAGCCGAGGACCCCTCCACTTT.